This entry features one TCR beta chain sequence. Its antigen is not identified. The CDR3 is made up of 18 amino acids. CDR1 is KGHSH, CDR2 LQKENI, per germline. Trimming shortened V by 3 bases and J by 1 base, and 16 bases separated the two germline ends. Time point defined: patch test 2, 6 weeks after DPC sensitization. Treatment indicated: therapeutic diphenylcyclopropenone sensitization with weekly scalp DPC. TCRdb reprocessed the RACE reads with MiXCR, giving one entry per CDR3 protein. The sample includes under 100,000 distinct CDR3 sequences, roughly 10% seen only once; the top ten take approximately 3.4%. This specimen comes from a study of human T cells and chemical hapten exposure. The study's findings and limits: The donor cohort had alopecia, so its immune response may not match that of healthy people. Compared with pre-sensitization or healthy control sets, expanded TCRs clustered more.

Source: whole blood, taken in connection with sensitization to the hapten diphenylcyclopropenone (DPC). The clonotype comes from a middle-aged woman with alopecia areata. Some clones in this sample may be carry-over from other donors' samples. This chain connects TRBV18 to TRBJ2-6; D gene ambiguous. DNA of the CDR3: TGTGCCAGCTCACCCCTTAAGGCCCCGCCGTCTGGGGCCAACGTCCTGACTTTC. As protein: CASSPLKAPPSGANVLTF.